This T cell receptor beta chain stems from a study of shared clonotypes between healthy human individuals. Whole-study results and caveats: A handful of donors had roughly 5% of their naive CD4 clonotypes in common.

Partitioning of CD4+ cells yielded a CD45RA+ naive subset and a CD45RA-negative memory subset. Notes on this clone: Its antigen is still unknown.

The V end lost 4 bases, the J end lost 1 base, and 19 bases lay between the germline ends. The CDR3 covers 17 residues. Germline V gene data show CDR1 as SGHTA and CDR2 as FQGNSA. Assay execution proceeded at the deep level. Method: immunoSEQ multiplex PCR; TCRdb's copy keeps in-frame clones and lacks some. The sample lists roughly 1,100,000 clones; around 76% were seen once. Sequencing input: memory CD4+ T cells sorted from blood. Subset specified: CD45RA-negative fraction. The receptor comes from a man in his late teens or twenties in good health. This chain links TRBV7-2 with TRBJ1-2; maybe TRBD1 (5 bases). CDR3 in amino acids: CASSSRQGSNSNYGYTF. The CDR3, as DNA: TGTGCCAGCAGCTCCCGGCAGGGCTCTAACAGTAACTATGGCTACACCTTC.